This T cell receptor beta chain originates from a study of cytomegalovirus exposure and HLA in healthy donors. Study as a whole: Approximately 81% of 300 to 450 genotyped donors fell in the Caucasian-associated ancestry cluster.

This CDR3 has 15 residues. Trimming at V came to 6 bases and at J to 5 bases, leaving 5 bases not matched to a gene. From germline, CDR1 is MNHNS and CDR2 SASEGT. PCR primers comprised 60 Vbeta and 13 Jbeta primers. Sequencing used immunoSEQ multiplex PCR; TCRdb keeps in-frame clones, though not all of them. The sample's table shows 120,000 or so clones. The origin of this receptor is a young man in good health and CMV-seronegative. This chain joins TRBV6-1 and TRBJ1-6; 9 bases line up with TRBD1. The sequencing sample was made of PBMCs. CDR3 sequence (DNA): TGTGCCAGCAGGAGGGGGACAGGGCATAATTCACCCCTCCACTTT. Its protein is CASRRGTGHNSPLHF.